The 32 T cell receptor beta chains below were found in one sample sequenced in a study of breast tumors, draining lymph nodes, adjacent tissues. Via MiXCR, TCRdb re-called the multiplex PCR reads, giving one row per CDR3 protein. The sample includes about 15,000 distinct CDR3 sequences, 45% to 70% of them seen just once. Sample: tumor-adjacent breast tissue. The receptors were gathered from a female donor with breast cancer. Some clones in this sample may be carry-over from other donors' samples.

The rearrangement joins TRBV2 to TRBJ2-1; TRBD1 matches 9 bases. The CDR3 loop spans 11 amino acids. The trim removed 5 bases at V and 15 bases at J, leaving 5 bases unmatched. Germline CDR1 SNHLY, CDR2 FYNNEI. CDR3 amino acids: CASSSGTGWFF. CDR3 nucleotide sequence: TGTGCCAGCAGTTCCGGGACAGGGTGGTTCTTC.

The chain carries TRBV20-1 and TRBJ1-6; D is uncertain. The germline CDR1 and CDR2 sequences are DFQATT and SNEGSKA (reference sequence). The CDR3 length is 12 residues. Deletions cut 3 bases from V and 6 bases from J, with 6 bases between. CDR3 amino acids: CSAREANSPLHF. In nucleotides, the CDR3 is TGCAGTGCTAGGGAAGCTAATTCACCCCTCCACTTT.

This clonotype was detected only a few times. The CDR3 nucleotides are TGCAGTGCGGAGATAGCGGGTCTTAGCACAGATACGCAGTATTTT. The encoded protein is CSAEIAGLSTDTQYF. The rearrangement joins TRBV20-1 to TRBJ2-3; TRBD2 aligns across 7 bases. There are 15 residues in the CDR3. Per germline, CDR1 DFQATT and CDR2 SNEGSKA (reference sequence). The ends lost 6 bases at V and 0 bases at J; junction bases unmatched: 9.

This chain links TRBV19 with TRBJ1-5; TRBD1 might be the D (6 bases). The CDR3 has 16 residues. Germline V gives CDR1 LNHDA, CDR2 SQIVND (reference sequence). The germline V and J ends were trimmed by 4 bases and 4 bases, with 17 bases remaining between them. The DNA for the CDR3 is TGTGCCAGTAGTACCCCTCAGGGGACGGCAAATCAGCCCCAGCATTTT. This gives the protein CASSTPQGTANQPQHF.

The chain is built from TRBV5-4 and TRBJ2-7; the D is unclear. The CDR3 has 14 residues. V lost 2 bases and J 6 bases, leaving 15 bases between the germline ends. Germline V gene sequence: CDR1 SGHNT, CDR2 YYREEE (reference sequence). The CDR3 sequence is CASSFQRVLGEQYF. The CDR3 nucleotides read TGTGCCAGCAGCTTCCAGAGAGTTCTGGGCGAGCAGTACTTC.

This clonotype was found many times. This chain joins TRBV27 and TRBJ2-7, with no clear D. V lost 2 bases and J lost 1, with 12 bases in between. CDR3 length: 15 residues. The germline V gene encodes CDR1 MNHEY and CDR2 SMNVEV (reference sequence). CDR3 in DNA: TGTGCCAGCAGTTTACGACTGGAAATGTCCTACGAGCAGTACTTC. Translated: CASSLRLEMSYEQYF.

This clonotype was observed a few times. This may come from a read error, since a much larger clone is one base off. The CDR3 DNA reads TGTGCCAGCAGCTTAGAGCCGAGTCCAAATGAGCAGTTCTTC. This codes for CASSLEPSPNEQFF. This chain joins TRBV11-2 and TRBJ2-1, with unresolved D. The CDR3 sequence is 14 residues long. V lost 0 bases and J lost 7, with 10 bases in between. Germline V gene lookup returns CDR1 SGHAT and CDR2 FQNNGV.

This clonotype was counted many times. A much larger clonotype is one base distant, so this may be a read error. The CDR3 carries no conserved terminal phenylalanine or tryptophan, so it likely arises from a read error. The CDR3 DNA follows: TGTGCCAGCAGCCCACCATCCCGCGGAGAGACCCAGTACCTC. This translates into CASSPPSRGETQYL. The chain carries TRBV7-8 and TRBJ2-5, with D unresolved. The CDR3 has 14 amino acids. V gave up 5 bases and J gave up 4 bases, with 14 bases separating them. In germline, CDR1 is SGHVS, CDR2 FQNEAQ.

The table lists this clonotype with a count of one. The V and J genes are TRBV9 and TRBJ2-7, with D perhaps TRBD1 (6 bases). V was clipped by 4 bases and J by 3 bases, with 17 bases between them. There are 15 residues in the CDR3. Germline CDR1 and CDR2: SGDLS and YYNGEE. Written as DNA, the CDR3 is TGTGCCAGCAGCCCCCGGTGGACAGAAAACTACGAGCAGTACTTC. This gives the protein CASSPRWTENYEQYF.

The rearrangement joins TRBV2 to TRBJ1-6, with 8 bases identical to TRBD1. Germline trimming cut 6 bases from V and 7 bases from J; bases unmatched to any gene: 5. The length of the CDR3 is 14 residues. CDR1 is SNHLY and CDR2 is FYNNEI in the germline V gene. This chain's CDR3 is CASRATGVNSPLHF. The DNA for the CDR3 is TGTGCCAGCAGAGCGACAGGGGTAAATTCACCCCTCCACTTT. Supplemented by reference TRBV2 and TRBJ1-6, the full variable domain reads EPEVTQTPSHQVTQMGQEVILRCVPISNHLYFYWYRQILGQKVEFLVSFYNNEISEKSEIFDDQFSVERPDGSNFTLKIRSTKLEDSAMYFCASRATGVNSPLHFGNGTRLTVT.

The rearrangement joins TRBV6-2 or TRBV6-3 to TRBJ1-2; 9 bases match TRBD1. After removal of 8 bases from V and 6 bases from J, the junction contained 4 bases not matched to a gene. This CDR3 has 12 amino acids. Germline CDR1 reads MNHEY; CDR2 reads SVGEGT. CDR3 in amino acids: CASGTGMNGYTF. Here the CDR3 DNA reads TGTGCCAGCGGGACAGGGATGAATGGCTACACCTTC.

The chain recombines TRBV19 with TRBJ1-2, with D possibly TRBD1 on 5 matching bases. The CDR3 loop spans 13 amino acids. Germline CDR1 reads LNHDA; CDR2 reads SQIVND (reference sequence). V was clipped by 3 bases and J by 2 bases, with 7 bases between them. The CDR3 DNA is TGTGCCAGTAGTATCAAGGGGAACTATGGCTACACCTTC. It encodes CASSIKGNYGYTF. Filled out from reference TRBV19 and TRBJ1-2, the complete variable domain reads DGGITQSPKYLFRKEGQNVTLSCEQNLNHDAMYWYRQDPGQGLRLIYYSQIVNDFQKGDIAEGYSVSREKKESFPLTVTSAQKNPTAFYLCASSIKGNYGYTFGSGTRLTVV.

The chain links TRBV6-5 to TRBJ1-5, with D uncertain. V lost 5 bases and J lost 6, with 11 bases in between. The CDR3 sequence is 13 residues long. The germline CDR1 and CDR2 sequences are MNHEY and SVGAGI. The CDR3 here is CASSPRRTQPQHF. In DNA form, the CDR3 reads TGTGCCAGCAGTCCTCGGCGAACTCAGCCCCAGCATTTT.

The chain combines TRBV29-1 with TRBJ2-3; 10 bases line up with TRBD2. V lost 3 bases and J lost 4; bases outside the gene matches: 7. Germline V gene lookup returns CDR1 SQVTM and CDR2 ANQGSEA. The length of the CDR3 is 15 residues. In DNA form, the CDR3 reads TGCAGCGTTGACCCTAGCGGGGGACGTGCAGATACGCAGTATTTT. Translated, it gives CSVDPSGGRADTQYF.

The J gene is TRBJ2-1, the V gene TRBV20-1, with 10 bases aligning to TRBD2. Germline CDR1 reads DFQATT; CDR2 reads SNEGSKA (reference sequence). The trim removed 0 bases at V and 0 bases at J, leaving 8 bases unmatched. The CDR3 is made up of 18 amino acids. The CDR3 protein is CSARDPTSGFSSYNEQFF. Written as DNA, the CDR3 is TGCAGTGCTAGAGACCCGACTAGCGGGTTCAGCTCCTACAATGAGCAGTTCTTC.

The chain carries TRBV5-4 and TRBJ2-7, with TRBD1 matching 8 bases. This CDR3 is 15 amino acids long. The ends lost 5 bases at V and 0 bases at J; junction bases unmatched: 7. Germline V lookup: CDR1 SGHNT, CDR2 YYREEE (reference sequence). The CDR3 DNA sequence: TGTGCCAGCAGATACGACAGGGGATCCTCCTACGAGCAGTACTTC. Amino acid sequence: CASRYDRGSSYEQYF.

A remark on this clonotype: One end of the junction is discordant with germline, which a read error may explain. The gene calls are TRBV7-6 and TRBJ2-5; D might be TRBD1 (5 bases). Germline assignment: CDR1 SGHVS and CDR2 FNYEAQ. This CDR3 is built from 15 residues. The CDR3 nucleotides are TGTGCCAGCAGCTTAGATCGAACAGGCGGAGAGACCCAGCACTTC. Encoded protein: CASSLDRTGGETQHF.

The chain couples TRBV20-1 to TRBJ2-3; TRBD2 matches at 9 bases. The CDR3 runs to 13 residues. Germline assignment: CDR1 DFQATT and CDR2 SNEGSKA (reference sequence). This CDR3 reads CSLPLAGWDTQYF. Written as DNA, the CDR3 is TGCAGCCTACCCCTAGCGGGATGGGATACGCAGTATTTT.

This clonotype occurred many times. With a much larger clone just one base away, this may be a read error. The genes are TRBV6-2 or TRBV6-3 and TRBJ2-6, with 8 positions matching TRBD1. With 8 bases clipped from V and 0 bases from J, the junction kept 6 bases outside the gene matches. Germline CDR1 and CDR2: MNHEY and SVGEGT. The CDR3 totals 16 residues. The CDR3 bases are TGTGCCAGCGGGCCAGGGGGCAACTCTGGGGCCAACGTCCTGACTTTC. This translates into CASGPGGNSGANVLTF.

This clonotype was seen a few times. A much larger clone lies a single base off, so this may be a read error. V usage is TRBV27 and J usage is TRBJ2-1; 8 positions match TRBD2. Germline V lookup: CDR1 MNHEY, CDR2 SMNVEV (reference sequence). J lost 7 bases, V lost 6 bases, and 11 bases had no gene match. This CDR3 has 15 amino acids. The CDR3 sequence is CASRSVAGRGNEQFF. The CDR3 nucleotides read TGTGCCAGCAGATCCGTAGCGGGAAGGGGTAATGAGCAGTTCTTC.

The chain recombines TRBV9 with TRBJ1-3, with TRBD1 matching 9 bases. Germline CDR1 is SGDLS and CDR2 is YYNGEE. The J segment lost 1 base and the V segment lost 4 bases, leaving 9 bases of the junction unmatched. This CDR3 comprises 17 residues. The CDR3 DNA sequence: TGTGCCAGCAGCTCAACGGGACAGGGTTGGTCTGGAAACACCATATATTTT. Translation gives CASSSTGQGWSGNTIYF.

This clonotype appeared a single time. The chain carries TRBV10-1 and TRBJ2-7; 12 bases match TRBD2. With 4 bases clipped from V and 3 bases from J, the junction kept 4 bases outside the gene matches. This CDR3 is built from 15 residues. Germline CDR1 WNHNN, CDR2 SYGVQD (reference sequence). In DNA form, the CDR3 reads TGCGCCAGCAGTGGAAAGGGACTAGCGGGCTACGAGCAGTACTTC. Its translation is CASSGKGLAGYEQYF.

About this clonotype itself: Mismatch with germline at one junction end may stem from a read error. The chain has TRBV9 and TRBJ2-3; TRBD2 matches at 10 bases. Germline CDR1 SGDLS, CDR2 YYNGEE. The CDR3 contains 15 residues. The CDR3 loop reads CASGVLAGPTDAPYF. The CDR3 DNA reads TGTGCCAGCGGCGTACTAGCGGGACCAACAGATGCGCCGTATTTT. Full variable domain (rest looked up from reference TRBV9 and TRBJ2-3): DSGVTQTPKHLITATGQRVTLRCSPRSGDLSVYWYQQSLDQGLQFLIQYYNGEERAKGNILERFSAQQFPDLHSELNLSSLELGDSALYFCASGVLAGPTDAPYFGPGTRLTVL.

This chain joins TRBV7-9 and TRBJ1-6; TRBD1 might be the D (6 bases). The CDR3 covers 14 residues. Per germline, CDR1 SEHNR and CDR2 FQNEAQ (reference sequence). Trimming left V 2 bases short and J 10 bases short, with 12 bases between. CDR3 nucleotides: TGTGCCAGCAGCTTAAACGGCAGGGGATCACCCCTCCACTTT. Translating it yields CASSLNGRGSPLHF.

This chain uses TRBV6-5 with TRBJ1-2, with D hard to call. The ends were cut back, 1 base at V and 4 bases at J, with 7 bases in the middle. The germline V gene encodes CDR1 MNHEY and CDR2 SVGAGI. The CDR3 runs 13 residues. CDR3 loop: CASSYFGAYGYTF. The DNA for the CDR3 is TGTGCCAGCAGTTACTTCGGAGCCTATGGCTACACCTTC.

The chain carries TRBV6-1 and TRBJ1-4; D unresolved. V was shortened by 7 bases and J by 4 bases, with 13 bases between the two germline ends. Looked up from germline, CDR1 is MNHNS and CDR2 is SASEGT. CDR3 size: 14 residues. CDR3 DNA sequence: TGTGCCAGCATCCCTACGGGAGTTAATGAAAAACTGTTTTTT. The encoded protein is CASIPTGVNEKLFF.

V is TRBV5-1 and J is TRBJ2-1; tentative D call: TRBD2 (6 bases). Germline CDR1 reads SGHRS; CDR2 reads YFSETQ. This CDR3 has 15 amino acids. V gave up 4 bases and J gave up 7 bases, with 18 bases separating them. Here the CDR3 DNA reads TGCGCCAGCAGCCCCTACGGGGGACGGGGAAATGAGCAGTTCTTC. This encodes CASSPYGGRGNEQFF.

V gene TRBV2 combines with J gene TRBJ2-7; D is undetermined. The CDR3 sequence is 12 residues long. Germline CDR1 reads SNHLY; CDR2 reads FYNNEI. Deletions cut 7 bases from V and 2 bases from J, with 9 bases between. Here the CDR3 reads CASKGFPYEQYF. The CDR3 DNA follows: TGTGCCAGCAAAGGTTTCCCCTACGAGCAGTACTTC.

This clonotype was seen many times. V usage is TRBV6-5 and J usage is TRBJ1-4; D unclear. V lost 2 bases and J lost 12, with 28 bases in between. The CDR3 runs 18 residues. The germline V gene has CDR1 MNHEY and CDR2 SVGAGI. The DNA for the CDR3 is TGTGCCAGCAGTTACCGGAACGGAGGGCAAAACTCAGTCGAACAACTGTTTTTT. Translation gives CASSYRNGGQNSVEQLFF.

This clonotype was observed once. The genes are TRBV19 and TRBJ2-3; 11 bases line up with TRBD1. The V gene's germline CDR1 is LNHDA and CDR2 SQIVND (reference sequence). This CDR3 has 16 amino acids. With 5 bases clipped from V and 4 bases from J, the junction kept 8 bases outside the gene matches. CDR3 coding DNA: TGTGCCAGTAGTCCCCGGACAGGGGGCAGGTCAGATACGCAGTATTTT. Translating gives CASSPRTGGRSDTQYF.

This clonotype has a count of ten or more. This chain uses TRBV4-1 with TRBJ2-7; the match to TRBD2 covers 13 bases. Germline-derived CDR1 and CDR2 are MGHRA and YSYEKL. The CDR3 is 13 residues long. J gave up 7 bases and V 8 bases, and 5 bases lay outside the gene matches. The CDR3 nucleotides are TGCGCCAGCTCCGGACTAGCGGGAGAGGAGCAGTACTTC. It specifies CASSGLAGEEQYF.

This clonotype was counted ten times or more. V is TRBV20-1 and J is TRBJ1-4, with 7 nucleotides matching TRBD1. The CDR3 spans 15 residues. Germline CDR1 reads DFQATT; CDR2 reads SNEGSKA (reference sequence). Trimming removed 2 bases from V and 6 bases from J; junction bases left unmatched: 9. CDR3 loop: CSARPEGAWDEKLFF. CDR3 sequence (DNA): TGCAGTGCTAGACCTGAGGGGGCATGGGATGAAAAACTGTTTTTT.